Presented here are 20 T cell receptor beta chains from one specimen sequenced in a study of tissue T cells after allogeneic stem cell transplantation. Method: immunoSEQ multiplex PCR; TCRdb's copy keeps in-frame clones and lacks some. This table holds approximately 8,200 clones, 40% to 55% found once. Time point meaning: mouse harvest day 7 after allogeneic transplant. The graft held 10^6 splenic CD5+ T cells and 10^7 T-cell-depleted bone marrow cells. Sequences were obtained from skin. The receptor set was obtained from a female BALB/c mouse given C57BL/6 T cells with graft-versus-host disease after an allogeneic hematopoietic cell transplant.

Comment on this clone: Genes here carry mouse names. Read sequence stops 1 residue before the CDR3 end, and the germline J gene provides the missing end. The rearrangement joins TRBV24 to TRBJ1-1; maybe TRBD1 (6 bases). The CDR3 runs 14 residues. V was clipped by 6 bases and J by 0 bases, with 11 bases between them. CDR1 and CDR2 (germline): KGHTA, FRNEEI. Incomplete CDR3 DNA: TGTGCCAGCAGACCGGGACAAACAAACACAGAAGTCTTC. Its protein product is CASRPGQTNTEVF. The CDR3 reads in full as CASRPGQTNTEVFF.

This clone was seen a handful of times. The listed genes are named as in mouse. From the germline J gene comes the end of the CDR3, since the read stops 1 residue before it. This chain links TRBV12-2 with TRBJ2-1, with a possible D match to TRBD1 (5 bases). V lost 0 bases and J 7 bases, leaving 9 bases between the germline ends. This CDR3 has 13 amino acids. In germline, CDR1 is SGHLS, CDR2 HYDKME. CDR3 protein: CASSLQGEAEQFF. The CDR3 DNA, read in part, is TGTGCCAGCTCTCTCCAGGGAGAGGCTGAGCAGTTC.

As to this clone: Mouse germline and gene names are used. The read terminates 1 residue ahead of where the CDR3 ends, so the germline J gene completes it. The rearrangement links TRBV26 to TRBJ1-1; TRBD1 is a possible D gene (5 bases). The CDR3 consists of 14 residues. V lost 3 bases and J lost 4, with 12 bases in between. Germline V gene data show CDR1 as KGHPV and CDR2 as FQNQEV (reference sequence). The DNA read from the CDR3 is TGTGCCAGCAGTCTCCAGGGTCGGGGCACAGAAGTCTTC. This sequence encodes CASSLQGRGTEVF. The CDR3 reads in full as CASSLQGRGTEVFF.

This clone was observed a few times. Gene names are the mouse ones. With the read ending 1 residue before the CDR3 end, the germline J gene is used to fill in that end. The J gene is TRBJ1-4, the V gene TRBV16; 9 nucleotides agree with TRBD1. Germline V lookup: CDR1 SGHSA, CDR2 FRNQAP. The CDR3 extends over 14 amino acids. V lost 5 bases, J lost 6 bases, and 4 bases stayed unmatched. The CDR3 DNA, read in part, is TGTGCAAGCAGCCCCCGGGACAGGGACGAAAGATTATTT. It translates to CASSPRDRDERLF. The full-length CDR3 reads as CASSPRDRDERLFF.

About this clone: The genes and germline here are from mouse. The read stops 1 residue short of the end of the CDR3; the missing end is completed from the germline J gene. J is TRBJ1-2 and V is TRBV26, with no clear D. The CDR3 contains 13 residues. CDR1 is KGHPV, CDR2 FQNQEV, per germline (reference sequence). V was pared by 3 bases and J by 0 bases, with 5 bases between. CDR3 sequence reads: CASSLQANSDYTF. The sequenced part of the CDR3 DNA is TGTGCCAGCAGTCTCCAGGCAAACTCCGACTACACC.

Notes on this clone: Mouse gene names and germline throughout. Read coverage stops 1 residue before the CDR3 terminus; the germline J gene supplies the remainder. The genes are TRBV14 and TRBJ2-3, with D uncertain. This CDR3 is built from 15 residues. The ends were cut back, 2 bases at V and 0 bases at J, with 10 bases in the middle. Germline CDR1 is SGHDT and CDR2 is FRDEAV. This CDR3 reads CASSLKGRSAETLYF. The sequenced part of the CDR3 DNA is TGTGCCAGCAGTTTGAAAGGGCGGAGTGCAGAAACGCTGTAT.

This clone was seen a handful of times. Mouse gene names apply. The CDR3 protein is CASSDPVSNERLFF. CDR3 bases read: TGTGCCAGCAGTGACCCAGTTTCCAACGAAAGATTATTT. The chain has TRBV13-3 and TRBJ1-4, with D hard to call. The read ends 1 residue before the CDR3 terminus; that terminus is restored from the germline J gene. The CDR3 extends over 14 amino acids. Trimming removed 2 bases from V and 0 bases from J, with 5 bases in between. CDR1 and CDR2 (germline): NNHDY, SYVADS.

A word on this clone: Genes and germline are mouse. The sequenced fragment ends 1 residue before the CDR3 boundary, so the rest is inferred from the germline J gene. The rearrangement links TRBV26 to TRBJ1-2, with a possible D match to TRBD1 (6 bases). The CDR3 extends over 14 amino acids. V was cut by 3 bases and J by 0 bases, with 8 bases left in between. CDR1 is KGHPV, CDR2 FQNQEV, per germline (reference sequence). The part of the CDR3 DNA that was read is TGTGCCAGCAGTCTACAGGGTCCAAACTCCGACTACACC. As protein: CASSLQGPNSDYT. The entire CDR3 reads CASSLQGPNSDYTF. The entire variable domain, with the rest obtained from reference TRBV26 and TRBJ1-2, is as follows: NSKVIQTPRYLVKGQGQKAKMRCIPEKGHPVVFWYQQNKNNEFKFLINFQNQEVLQQIDMTEKRFSAECPSNSPCSLEIQSSEAGDSALYLCASSLQGPNSDYTFGSGTRLLVI.

About this clone itself: Gene and germline names: mouse. The CDR3 extends 1 residue past the end of the read, so its final part is completed from the germline J gene. V usage is TRBV23 and J usage is TRBJ2-4; TRBD2 was called by the table and not checked on the DNA. The germline gives CDR1 KGHTA, CDR2 FQNQQP. This CDR3 region has 15 residues. The DNA read from the CDR3 is TGCTCCAGCAGCCATGGGGGTGTTAGTCAAAACACCTTGTAC. Translation: CSSSHGGVSQNTLY. In full, the CDR3 reads CSSSHGGVSQNTLYF.

Regarding this clone: Genes here carry mouse names. From the germline J gene comes the end of the CDR3, since the read stops 1 residue before it. The chain carries TRBV26 and TRBJ2-7, with 11 bases identical to TRBD2. The trim removed 7 bases at V and 3 bases at J, leaving 5 bases unmatched. CDR3 size: 14 residues. CDR1 KGHPV and CDR2 FQNQEV come from the germline V gene (reference sequence). Here the CDR3 reads CASTPGLGVYEQYF. Partial CDR3 DNA: TGTGCCAGCACCCCGGGACTGGGGGTCTATGAACAGTAC.

Turning to this clone: Mouse names are used for the genes. The read terminates 1 residue ahead of where the CDR3 ends, so the germline J gene completes it. The chain joins TRBV19 to TRBJ1-2; a possible D gene is TRBD1 (6 bases). CDR1 and CDR2 (germline): FNHDT, SITEND (reference sequence). Trimming removed 5 bases at V and 1 base at J, with 12 bases between. This CDR3 is 14 amino acids long. The CDR3 DNA, read in part, is TGTGCCAGCAGCTTAGGGGGGGTAAACTCCGACTACACC. Amino acids: CASSLGGVNSDYT. The whole CDR3 sequence reads CASSLGGVNSDYTF.

As regards this clone: The gene names given are mouse names. The read falls 1 residue short of the CDR3 end, and the missing part is taken from the germline J gene. The chain couples TRBV26 to TRBJ2-4; D remains ambiguous. V shed 4 bases and J shed 2 bases, with 10 bases lying between them. This CDR3 is built from 14 residues. The germline V gene encodes CDR1 KGHPV and CDR2 FQNQEV (reference sequence). CDR3 DNA (partial): TGTGCCAGCAGTCCTACAACTACTCAAAACACCTTGTAC. Amino acid sequence: CASSPTTTQNTLY. The full CDR3 reads CASSPTTTQNTLYF.

With respect to this clone: Gene names and germline match the mouse. The sequenced fragment ends 1 residue before the CDR3 boundary, so the rest is inferred from the germline J gene. The chain links TRBV24 to TRBJ2-3; the D is unclear. CDR3 length: 15 amino acids. The germline CDR1 and CDR2 sequences are KGHTA and FRNEEI. Trimming removed 1 base at V and 3 bases at J, with 11 bases between. The CDR3 bases that were read are TGTGCCAGCAGTCTGTCCGAGTGGGAAGCAGAAACGCTGTAT. Encoded protein: CASSLSEWEAETLY. The full CDR3 is CASSLSEWEAETLYF.

Of note for this clone: The gene names given are mouse names. The read comes to an end 1 residue before the CDR3 does, leaving the germline J gene to fill in the end. V and J are TRBV3 and TRBJ2-5; the match to TRBD2 covers 14 bases. The CDR3 extends over 15 amino acids. V lost 4 bases and J lost 5; bases outside the gene matches: 2. Germline-derived CDR1 and CDR2 are SNHLY and FYNGKV (reference sequence). The covered CDR3 bases are TGTGCCAGCAGCTGGGACTGGGGGGGCAGAGACACCCAGTAC. This codes for CASSWDWGGRDTQY. The full-length CDR3 reads as CASSWDWGGRDTQYF.

This clone was seen only a few times. Gene names denote mouse genes. The CDR3 end falls 1 residue outside the read, so it is completed with the germline J gene. The rearrangement uses TRBV31 and TRBJ2-7; 10 bases line up with TRBD2. With V trimmed by 1 base and J by 7 bases, 7 bases remained unmatched. Germline lookup yields CDR1 GKSSPN and CDR2 SITVG. The CDR3 sequence is 14 residues long. The CDR3 DNA, read in part, is TGTGCCTGGAGTCCCGGGCTGGGGGGGCGAGAACAGTAC. It specifies CAWSPGLGGREQY. The complete CDR3 sequence is CAWSPGLGGREQYF.

With regard to this clone: Gene names denote mouse genes. Read data end 1 residue before the CDR3 end; the end is taken from the germline J gene. The chain is built from TRBV12-2 and TRBJ2-4; 13 nucleotides line up with TRBD2. The CDR3 covers 17 residues. The germline gives CDR1 SGHLS, CDR2 HYDKME. Trimming cost V 0 bases and J 1 base; bases outside gene matches: 3. This CDR3 reads CASSLGTGGGGQNTLYF. The sequenced part of the CDR3 DNA is TGTGCCAGCTCTCTCGGGACTGGGGGGGGCGGTCAAAACACCTTGTAC.

In regard to this clone: Gene names refer to mouse genes. The CDR3 DNA, read in part, is TGTGCCAGCAGCTTAGGCAGGACTTCTGGAAATACGCTCTAT. It codes for CASSLGRTSGNTLY. The entire CDR3 sequence reads CASSLGRTSGNTLYF. The chain joins TRBV3 to TRBJ1-3; D ambiguous. The CDR3 is cut off 1 residue early in the read; its end comes from the germline J gene. Germline CDR1 is SNHLY and CDR2 is FYNGKV (reference sequence). V was pared by 1 base and J by 0 bases, with 7 bases between. The CDR3 runs to 15 residues.

Points on this clone: Gene names and germline refer to mouse. The read terminates 1 residue before the CDR3 end, so the remaining end is supplied by the germline J gene. The chain combines TRBV19 with TRBJ2-4; D perhaps matches TRBD2 (5 bases). Trimming stripped 1 base from V and 3 bases from J, with 6 bases between. This CDR3 comprises 13 residues. CDR1 and CDR2 (germline): FNHDT, SITEND (reference sequence). The sequenced part of the CDR3 DNA is TGTGCCAGCAGTATATACTGGCAAAACACCTTGTAC. It specifies CASSIYWQNTLY. The entire CDR3 protein is CASSIYWQNTLYF.

About this clone: Gene names and germline match the mouse. The DNA ends 1 residue before the CDR3 does, and the rest of the CDR3 is filled in from the germline J gene. The chain couples TRBV26 to TRBJ2-5; 8 nucleotides match TRBD1. The CDR3 length is 13 residues. J lost 5 bases, V lost 3 bases, and 1 base had no gene match. Germline lookup yields CDR1 KGHPV and CDR2 FQNQEV (reference sequence). This chain's CDR3 is CASSLDRGDTQYF. The covered CDR3 bases are TGTGCCAGCAGTCTCGACAGGGGAGACACCCAGTAC.

Of note for this clone: Mouse germline and gene names are used. The observed sequence ends 1 residue before the CDR3 terminus, with the missing tail filled in from the germline J gene. This rearrangement joins TRBV13-2 to TRBJ2-4; 8 bases are a match to TRBD1. From germline, CDR1 is NNHNN and CDR2 SYGAGS (reference sequence). The CDR3 runs 14 residues. Trimming cost V 5 bases and J 0 bases; bases outside gene matches: 2. CDR3 loop: CASGTGGSQNTLYF. CDR3 DNA, as far as it was read: TGTGCCAGCGGCACAGGGGGGAGTCAAAACACCTTGTAC.